The 16 T cell receptor beta chains presented below share a single source sample, sequenced in a study of identical twins. In TCRdb, the 5' RACE reads were re-called with MiXCR into one record per CDR3 protein. The sample gives around 570,000 distinct CDR3 sequences, roughly 9.9% of which show up once; under 3% is in the top ten. These data were also filed under a second study, of yellow fever vaccine responses in identical twins.

Material for sequencing was PBMCs. Receptors were obtained from a woman aged 18-30 years in good health.

This clonotype has only a few counts. V and J are TRBV7-2 and TRBJ2-7, with D perhaps assigned TRBD1 or TRBD2 (5 bases each). This CDR3 is 14 amino acids long. V was cut by 2 bases and J by 3 bases, with 11 bases left in between. The germline gives CDR1 SGHTA, CDR2 FQGNSA. The CDR3 is CASSLTGTHYEQYF. The CDR3 DNA reads as TGTGCCAGCAGCTTAACGGGGACGCACTACGAGCAGTACTTC.

This clonotype was observed at least ten times. This chain uses TRBV7-9 with TRBJ2-1, with no clear D. The CDR3 has 16 amino acids. V lost 1 base, J lost 15 bases, and 25 bases lay in between. The germline V gene encodes CDR1 SEHNR and CDR2 FQNEAQ (reference sequence). As DNA, the CDR3 is TGTGCCAGCAGCTTAGAGATTGTTGGGTGGACCCCGTCGGGGTTCTTC. It encodes CASSLEIVGWTPSGFF.

This clonotype turned up a few times. The chain carries TRBV20-1 and TRBJ2-7; TRBD2 matches at 8 bases. The J segment lost 3 bases and the V segment lost 3 bases, leaving 4 bases of the junction unmatched. Germline V gene sequence: CDR1 DFQATT, CDR2 SNEGSKA (reference sequence). The CDR3 loop spans 13 amino acids. In DNA, the CDR3 is TGCAGTGCTAGTCGGGAGGGCCGCTACGAGCAGTACTTC. This codes for CSASREGRYEQYF.

This clonotype has a handful of counts. This sequence joins TRBV6-7 and TRBJ2-7; 11 bases fit TRBD2. TRBV6-7 is an ORF, with its function uncertain. The CDR3 length is 18 residues. The J segment lost 0 bases and the V segment lost 5 bases, leaving 12 bases of the junction unmatched. The CDR3 region is CASSHPTSGALSSYEQYF. CDR3 bases: TGTGCCAGCAGTCATCCGACTAGCGGGGCGTTAAGCTCCTACGAGCAGTACTTC.

V gene TRBV20-1 combines with J gene TRBJ2-2; D is undetermined. With 0 bases removed from V and 7 bases from J, the gap between germline ends came to 9 bases. Germline V lookup: CDR1 DFQATT, CDR2 SNEGSKA (reference sequence). The CDR3 is 13 residues long. The CDR3 protein is CSARDIWGGELFF. In nucleotides, the CDR3 is TGCAGTGCTAGAGATATTTGGGGCGGGGAGCTGTTTTTT.

This clonotype was detected ten times or more. The chain joins TRBV12-3 or TRBV12-4 to TRBJ2-2, with 7 bases aligning to TRBD1. J gave up 2 bases and V 6 bases, and 6 bases lay outside the gene matches. The CDR3 runs to 15 residues. CDR3 protein: CASRADRVNTGELFF. The CDR3 DNA reads as TGTGCCAGCAGGGCAGACAGGGTTAACACCGGGGAGCTGTTTTTT.

This clonotype has more than one count but fewer than ten. The chain has TRBV7-9 and TRBJ2-5; D is ambiguous. Between the trimmed V and J ends, which lost 2 bases and 1 base, there was a span of 11 bases. The germline V gene encodes CDR1 SEHNR and CDR2 FQNEAQ (reference sequence). The CDR3 is made up of 15 amino acids. CDR3 sequence: CASSLTAAGQETQYF. CDR3 bases: TGTGCCAGCAGCTTAACCGCGGCAGGCCAAGAGACCCAGTACTTC.

CDR3 amino acids: CSAREAMGLAGGPRYNEQFF. The CDR3 nucleotides are TGCAGTGCTAGAGAAGCGATGGGACTAGCGGGAGGCCCACGGTACAATGAGCAGTTCTTC. The chain combines TRBV20-1 with TRBJ2-1, with 15 bases lining up with TRBD2. V was pared by 0 bases and J by 4 bases, with 13 bases of the junction left unmatched. This CDR3 has 20 amino acids. Per germline, CDR1 DFQATT and CDR2 SNEGSKA (reference sequence).

This clonotype came up a few times. The rearrangement joins TRBV27 to TRBJ2-2; D is uncertain. Per the germline V gene, CDR1 is MNHEY and CDR2 is SMNVEV (reference sequence). The CDR3 totals 16 residues. Trimming shortened V by 2 bases and J by 0 bases, and 10 bases separated the two germline ends. The CDR3 DNA sequence: TGTGCCAGCAGTTTACCGGCAGGCTCGAACACCGGGGAGCTGTTTTTT. It translates to CASSLPAGSNTGELFF.

This clonotype was seen repeatedly, ten times or more. This chain links TRBV12-3 or TRBV12-4 with TRBJ2-5, with D perhaps TRBD2 (6 bases). This CDR3 has 14 residues. Trimming shortened V by 6 bases and J by 5 bases, and 16 bases separated the two germline ends. The CDR3 protein is CASSQDLGGETQYF. The CDR3 DNA reads TGTGCCAGCAGCCAGGACCTGGGAGGTGAGACCCAGTACTTC.

The V call is TRBV6-5, the J call TRBJ2-5; D gene unclear. Deletions cut 2 bases from V and 1 base from J, with 8 bases between. The CDR3 extends over 14 amino acids. Germline loops: CDR1 MNHEY, CDR2 SVGAGI. The CDR3 DNA is TGTGCCAGCAGTTACGGGTTAGGCCAAGAGACCCAGTACTTC. It specifies CASSYGLGQETQYF.

The sample holds a few counts of this clonotype. The genes are TRBV25-1 and TRBJ1-3; D call uncertain. CDR3 length: 13 amino acids. Germline assignment: CDR1 MGHDK and CDR2 SYGVNS. The V gene lost 6 bases and the J gene lost 0 bases, with 6 bases spanning the gap. The DNA for the CDR3 is TGTGCCAGCAGGCCCAGCTCTGGAAACACCATATATTTT. This encodes CASRPSSGNTIYF.

As concerns this clonotype: Because the CDR3 is missing its conserved closing phenylalanine or tryptophan, this is likely a read error. No DNA is shown, since the ends of the CDR3 on it are uncertain; the CDR3 is the one TCRdb lists. The J gene is TRBJ1-5, the V gene TRBV20-1. The V gene's germline CDR1 is DFQATT and CDR2 SNEGSKA (reference sequence). The CDR3 length equals 13 residues, ends included. CDR3: CSARDSVGGQPIY.

CDR3 DNA sequence: TGTGCCACCAGTGATCGGCACTTGGTCTCCAATGAGCAGTTCTTC. This translates into CATSDRHLVSNEQFF. The V gene is TRBV24-1, the J gene TRBJ2-1; D is unresolved. The CDR3 covers 15 residues. V lost 3 bases to trimming and J lost 6 bases, with 14 bases between them. CDR1 and CDR2 from the germline V gene are KGHDR and SFDVKD.

The rearrangement links TRBV29-1 to TRBJ1-2; no clear D. V dropped 2 bases and J dropped 2 bases, with 9 bases sitting between them. The CDR3 has 13 amino acids. CDR1 SQVTM and CDR2 ANQGSEA come from the germline V gene. This CDR3 reads CSVEWGENYGYTF. The CDR3 DNA reads as TGCAGCGTTGAATGGGGAGAGAACTATGGCTACACCTTC.

The chain is built from TRBV7-9 and TRBJ2-3, with 9 positions matching TRBD2. Unmatched junction bases numbered 9, after V lost 5 bases and J lost 3 bases. The length of the CDR3 is 16 residues. In germline, CDR1 is SEHNR, CDR2 FQNEAQ (reference sequence). The CDR3 bases are TGTGCCAGCAGCGAACCCCCGGGACTAGCAACAGATACGCAGTATTTT. Its protein product is CASSEPPGLATDTQYF. Supplemented by reference TRBV7-9 and TRBJ2-3, the full variable domain reads DTGVSQNPRHKITKRGQNVTFRCDPISEHNRLYWYRQTLGQGPEFLTYFQNEAQLEKSRLLSDRFSAERPKGSFSTLEIQRTEQGDSAMYLCASSEPPGLATDTQYFGPGTRLTVL.